These T cell receptor beta chains were read from a single sample in a study of blood T cell repertoires in COVID-19. Some clones are missing from TCRdb's copy, which holds only in-frame ones; the method was immunoSEQ multiplex PCR. The table shows over 85,000 clones, with more than 85% occurring only once. The sample comprised peripheral blood. These TCRs come from a man aged 18 to 29 with acute or convalescent COVID-19. Each CDR3 is given with its conserved first and last residue. The D gene is left open where the match is weak. A clone size is listed for some rows: how often the clone was seen (once, few, many), or a class if it is expanded.

V: TRBV6-5
J: TRBJ1-1
D: TRBD1
size: NA
DNA: TGTGCCAGCAGGGACAGGCTGAACACTGAAGCTTTCTTT
CDR3: CASRDRLNTEAFF

V: TRBV4-1
J: TRBJ1-4
D: NA
size: NA
DNA: TGCGCCAGCAGCCAAGAGGAGGGGAGTGAAGAAAAACTGTTTTTT
CDR3: CASSQEEGSEEKLFF

V: TRBV5-6
J: TRBJ1-5
D: NA
size: NA
DNA: TGTGCCAGCACCCGCGGGATACTAGGCAATCAGCCCCAGCATTTT
CDR3: CASTRGILGNQPQHF

V: TRBV7-9
J: TRBJ1-5
D: TRBD1
size: NA
DNA: TGTGCCAGCAGCTTAGCGACAGGGAATAATCAGCCCCAGCATTTT
CDR3: CASSLATGNNQPQHF

V: TRBV19
J: TRBJ1-5
D: NA
size: NA
DNA: TGTGCCAGTAGTGGGGGCAGACTTAGCAATCAGCCCCAGCATTTT
CDR3: CASSGGRLSNQPQHF

V: TRBV6-6
J: TRBJ2-7
D: NA
size: once
DNA: TGTGCCAGCAGTTACTCGCGGGTCGGGCAACGATACGAGCAGTACTTC
CDR3: CASSYSRVGQRYEQYF

V: TRBV2
J: TRBJ1-5
D: NA
size: NA
DNA: TGTGCCAGTAAAAGGCAGGATCAGCCCCAGCATTTT
CDR3: CASKRQDQPQHF

V: TRBV30
J: TRBJ2-5
D: TRBD2
size: NA
DNA: TGTGCCTGGAGTGTACGGCTAGCGGGGCTTACGGCGACCCAGTACTTC
CDR3: CAWSVRLAGLTATQYF

V: TRBV7-9
J: TRBJ2-3
D: TRBD1
size: NA
DNA: TGTGCCAGCAGCCCGAGGACAGGGGTTGAGGCAGATACGCAGTATTTT
CDR3: CASSPRTGVEADTQYF

V: TRBV19
J: TRBJ1-1
D: TRBD1
size: NA
DNA: TGTGCCAGTAGCATACGGACAGGGTTCGGGTACACTGAAGCTTTCTTT
CDR3: CASSIRTGFGYTEAFF

V: TRBV9
J: TRBJ1-2
D: TRBD1
size: NA
DNA: TGTGCCAGCAGCGCCACAGGGGAAATTAGCTACACCTTC
CDR3: CASSATGEISYTF

V: TRBV7-9
J: TRBJ2-1
D: NA
size: NA
DNA: TGTGCCAGCAGCGCCACTGACAGGAGAAATGAGCAGTTCTTC
CDR3: CASSATDRRNEQFF

V: TRBV6-1
J: TRBJ2-3
D: TRBD1
size: few
DNA: TGTGCCAGCAGTGAACAGGAACAGGGGGCAGATACGCAGTATTTT
CDR3: CASSEQEQGADTQYF

V: TRBV3-1/TRBV3-2
J: TRBJ2-1
D: NA
size: once
DNA: TGTGCCAGCAGCCCCACTAGTGCCTCCTACAATGAGCAGTTCTTC
CDR3: CASSPTSASYNEQFF

V: TRBV25-1
J: TRBJ1-1
D: NA
size: NA
DNA: TGTGCCAGCAGTGACGGGACTGAAGCTTTCTTT
CDR3: CASSDGTEAFF

V: TRBV6-6
J: TRBJ1-1
D: TRBD1
size: NA
DNA: TGTGCCAGCAGTTACTTGACAGGGGAGAACACTGAAGCTTTCTTT
CDR3: CASSYLTGENTEAFF

V: TRBV7-7
J: TRBJ2-4
D: TRBD1
size: NA
DNA: TGTGCCAGCAGCTTAGGGACAGGGAACATTCAGTACTTC
CDR3: CASSLGTGNIQYF